A selection of T cell receptor beta chains follows, all from one sample in a study of shared clonotypes between healthy human individuals. The assay was immunoSEQ multiplex PCR, and TCRdb's table has in-frame clones only and misses some. The data show around 700,000 clones, with about three quarters seen just once and roughly 1.8% held by the top ten. Source material: memory CD4+ T cells sorted from blood. These receptors were collected from a woman aged 25 to 39 in good health. Each CDR3 is given with its conserved first and last residue. D genes are given only for firm matches. Expanded clones are given a class, and other clones once, few, many or no size at all.

j_gene,v_gene,abundance,d_gene,CDR3nt,CDR3aa
TRBJ2-7,TRBV10-2,-,TRBD2,TGCGCCAGCAGTGAGTCGACTTGGCGGGAGGTCTACGAGCAGTACTTC,CASSESTWREVYEQYF
TRBJ2-5,TRBV11-3,-,-,TGTGCCAGCAGCTTTGGTACCTACGGGAGAGGAGAGACCCAGTACTTC,CASSFGTYGRGETQYF
TRBJ2-1,TRBV6-5,few,-,TGTGCCAGCATCCAGAACAATGAGCAGTTCTTC,CASIQNNEQFF
TRBJ1-5,TRBV6-5,-,-,TGTGCCAGCAGTAAAAACAGGGAAGGGTCCCAGCATTTT,CASSKNREGSQHF
TRBJ2-7,TRBV16,-,-,TGTGCCAGCAGCCAATGGGGTGGGGCCGCCTACGAGCAGTACTTC,CASSQWGGAAYEQYF
TRBJ2-1,TRBV25-1,few,-,TGTGCCAGCAGTGAATCCCGTAGTAATGAGCAGTTCTTC,CASSESRSNEQFF
TRBJ1-1,TRBV5-1,-,TRBD1,TGCGCCAGCAGCACGGGACAGGATAACACTGAAGCTTTCTTT,CASSTGQDNTEAFF
TRBJ2-1,TRBV5-8,-,TRBD1,TGTGCCAGCAGGCCGAAACCCGGGACAGGAGCCCACAATGAGCAGTTCTTC,CASRPKPGTGAHNEQFF
TRBJ2-1,TRBV6-1,once,-,TGTGCCAGCAGTGAACCGGAGACCTACAATGAGCAGTTCTTC,CASSEPETYNEQFF
TRBJ2-7,TRBV5-1,-,-,TGCGCCAGCAGAGTTGCGGTGACCGGGGCCTACGAGCAGTACTTC,CASRVAVTGAYEQYF
TRBJ2-7,TRBV27,-,TRBD2,TGTGCCAGCAGTTTAGCGGGAGCGGACTACGAGCAGTACTTC,CASSLAGADYEQYF
TRBJ1-5,TRBV7-9,-,-,TGTGCCAGCAGCCCCGGCCCGGATCAGCCCCAGCATTTT,CASSPGPDQPQHF
TRBJ2-1,TRBV7-3,-,-,TGTGCCAGCAGCCCATCGGGCCCTACGGTTGAGCAGTTCTTC,CASSPSGPTVEQFF
TRBJ2-2,TRBV5-1,-,TRBD2,TGCGCCAGCAGCTATACTAGCGGGACACGACCCGGGGAGCTGTTTTTT,CASSYTSGTRPGELFF
TRBJ1-2,TRBV5-4,-,-,TGTGCCAGCAGCGAGCCTGGACGGAACTATGGCTACACCTTC,CASSEPGRNYGYTF
TRBJ2-7,TRBV29-1,once,-,TGCAGCGTTGATTCCGGGGATTCATTCTACGAGCAGTACTTC,CSVDSGDSFYEQYF
TRBJ2-7,TRBV28,-,-,TGTGCCAGCGGGGCTTTCCTCTACGAGCAGTACTTC,CASGAFLYEQYF
TRBJ2-6,TRBV5-1,-,-,TGCGCCAGCAGCTTGGTCAGCTCTGGGGCCAACGTCCTGACTTTC,CASSLVSSGANVLTF
TRBJ1-2,TRBV27,-,-,TGTGCCAGCAGTTTTCAGGGAGCGGCGGGCTACACCTTC,CASSFQGAAGYTF
TRBJ2-5,TRBV14,-,-,TGTGCCAGCAGCCAAGTTGGGGGAGGAAGGAGAGAGACCCAGTACTTC,CASSQVGGGRRETQYF
TRBJ1-2,TRBV10-2,-,-,TGCGCCAGCAGTGATGGTGTTCGGCCAGGCACCTTC,CASSDGVRPGTF
TRBJ1-4,TRBV14,-,-,TGTGCCAGCAGCCTGGGCAGGACGGCAACTAATGAAAAACTGTTTTTT,CASSLGRTATNEKLFF
TRBJ1-1,TRBV5-1,-,-,TGCGCCAGCAGCCAACAGTTTGAGAACACTGAAGCTTTCTTT,CASSQQFENTEAFF
TRBJ1-5,TRBV27,few,-,TGTGCCAGCAGTCAGCCCCAGCATTTT,CASSQPQHF
TRBJ2-5,TRBV11-2,-,TRBD2,TGTGCCAGCAGCACCCGCCTAATCACTAGCGGAGAGACCCAGTACTTC,CASSTRLITSGETQYF
TRBJ1-1,TRBV5-1,-,-,TGCGCCAGCAGCTTGGTTGGGATGAACACTGAAGCTTTCTTT,CASSLVGMNTEAFF
TRBJ2-6,TRBV19,-,-,TGTGCCAGTAGTAGCCCTGGGGCCAACGTCCTGACTTTC,CASSSPGANVLTF
TRBJ2-3,TRBV12-5,-,TRBD1,TGTGCTAGTGGATCCGGACAGGGGGCGAATACGCAGTATTTT,CASGSGQGANTQYF
TRBJ2-5,TRBV12-5,-,TRBD1,TGTGCTAGTGGTTCATCGCTTTTCCGGGACAGGGGTACCGCCGGGAGAAAAGAGACCCAGTACTTC,CASGSSLFRDRGTAGRKETQYF
TRBJ2-1,TRBV2,-,TRBD2,TGTGCCAGCAGTGATATAGCGGGATACAATGAGCAGTTCTTC,CASSDIAGYNEQFF